The entry below describes one TCR beta chain. Its antigen remains unidentified. Trimming left V 0 bases short and J 5 bases short, with 11 bases between. The CDR3 is 14 amino acids. CDR1 SGHRS and CDR2 YFSETQ come from the germline V gene. The sample is drawn from a study of OX40 agonist ivuxolimab in advanced cancers. The wider study: Mean age approximately 55 years, range about 23 to 80; approximately 80% male. Partial responses, seen in three patients, involved one hepatocellular carcinoma and two cutaneous melanomas. General study points: Clones of CD4+ and CD8+ blood T cells grew by week 6 at doses of 0.1 to 3.0 mg/kg. Averaging showed that CD8+ T cells had more expanded clones than CD4+ did.

The table came from immunoSEQ multiplex PCR; TCRdb's copy has only in-frame clones and leaves some out. The sample has about 58,000 clones; approximately 87% are singletons. The chain carries TRBV5-1 and TRBJ2-5, with D maybe TRBD2 (6 bases). The sequence was collected from an adult with an advanced solid tumor such as melanoma, head and neck, liver or kidney cancer. The sequencing used CD4+ or CD8+ T cells sorted from blood, collected in a trial of the OX40 agonist ivuxolimab. CDR3 DNA sequence: TGCGCCAGCAGCTTGGAAACTAGCCGGGAGACCCAGTACTTC. The encoded protein is CASSLETSRETQYF. Variable domain in full (rest from reference TRBV5-1 and TRBJ2-5): KAGVTQTPRYLIKTRGQQVTLSCSPISGHRSVSWYQQTPGQGLQFLFEYFSETQRNKGNFPGRFSGRQFSNSRSEMNVSTLELGDSALYLCASSLETSRETQYFGPGTRLLVL.